This section outlines one T cell receptor beta chain sequence together with its context. This sample is drawn from a study of blood T cell repertoires in COVID-19. For the study at large: Acute-phase and convalescent COVID-19 samples originated in the United States, Italy and Spain. In each case, the material was cDNA or gDNA derived from T cells, B-cell-depleted T cells, or PBMCs.

As handled by the study authors: Counts of nucleated cells, estimated from reference gene primer amplification, were obtained. Here immunoSEQ multiplex PCR was the method, and the copy in TCRdb shows in-frame clones only, minus some. That table gives V, J and clone size, and the DNA gave D and trimming. In the table there are about 73,000 clones, 65% to 85% of which are singletons. Germline V gives CDR1 SGHTA, CDR2 FQGNSA. The length of the CDR3 is 15 residues. The V segment lost 1 base and the J segment 7 bases; nucleotides outside the gene matches: 6. The sequencing input was peripheral blood. The gene calls are TRBV7-2 and TRBJ2-7, with TRBD2 matching 11 bases. The receptor's source is a man older than 75 with active or convalescent COVID-19. The CDR3 DNA sequence: TGTGCCAGCAGCTTAGTGGGGACTAGCGGCGTGGAGCAGTACTTC. Amino acids: CASSLVGTSGVEQYF.